This entry describes one T cell receptor beta chain. Profiling relied on immunoSEQ multiplex PCR, and the TCRdb table lists in-frame clones only, not all of them. This sample carries fewer than 75,000 clones, 91% of them seen once, and the ten largest clones take about 2.1%. The sample is drawn from a study of T cell changes during pregnancy in multiple sclerosis. The source was peripheral blood, collected in the first trimester of pregnancy. This clonotype was sampled from a female donor with multiple sclerosis, enrolled in a pregnancy study.

Written as DNA, the CDR3 is TGTGCCAGCAGCCCCCGGGACTACCCTTACAATGAGCAGTTCTTC. Amino acid sequence: CASSPRDYPYNEQFF. The chain combines TRBV7-9 with TRBJ2-1, with 7 nucleotides matching TRBD2. The V gene end was trimmed by 5 bases and the J gene end by 4 bases; junction bases not matched to a gene: 8. This CDR3 is 15 amino acids long. CDR1 is SEHNR and CDR2 is FQNEAQ in the germline V gene (reference sequence).